The 15 T cell receptor beta chains reported below all come from one sample, sequenced in a study of Graves' ophthalmopathy and Graves' hyperthyroidism. Amplification from RNA transcripts yielded the TCR beta CDR3 regions. RT-PCR with HTBI primers came first, then second-round multiplex PCR. TCRdb passed the multiplex PCR reads through MiXCR, listing each CDR3 protein once. The table shows hundreds of thousands of distinct CDR3 sequences, with 22% occurring only once. The sequenced sample was peripheral blood. These receptors came from a woman between 18 and 30 years old with stable Graves' hyperthyroidism. Some clones in this sample may be carry-over from other donors' samples.

The genes are TRBV28 and TRBJ2-5, with D tentatively TRBD1 (6 bases). CDR3 size: 15 residues. The germline gives CDR1 MDHEN, CDR2 SYDVKM. Trimming left V 3 bases short and J 5 bases short, with 16 bases between. CDR3 nucleotides: TGTGCCAGCAGTTTTGACCAGGGGAACGGCGAGACCCAGTACTTC. Its protein is CASSFDQGNGETQYF.

Comment on this clonotype: A read error may explain this, as a much larger clone is one base away. This chain uses TRBV7-2 with TRBJ2-5; no definite D call. In germline, CDR1 is SGHTA, CDR2 FQGNSA. This CDR3 spans 14 amino acids. The ends were cut back, 5 bases at V and 0 bases at J, with 10 bases in the middle. The CDR3 DNA reads TGTGCCAGCAGCCGATCTAGACACCAAGAGACCCAGTACTTC. Translated: CASSRSRHQETQYF.

This clonotype was detected many times. The V and J genes are TRBV19 and TRBJ2-7, with D possibly being TRBD2 (6 bases). V lost 3 bases and J 0 bases, leaving 12 bases between the germline ends. CDR3 size: 15 residues. The V gene's germline CDR1 is LNHDA and CDR2 SQIVND (reference sequence). The CDR3: CASSIAEEGSYEQYF. In DNA form, the CDR3 reads TGTGCCAGTAGTATCGCGGAGGAGGGCTCCTACGAGCAGTACTTC. The complete variable domain, with remaining parts taken from reference TRBV19 and TRBJ2-7, reads DGGITQSPKYLFRKEGQNVTLSCEQNLNHDAMYWYRQDPGQGLRLIYYSQIVNDFQKGDIAEGYSVSREKKESFPLTVTSAQKNPTAFYLCASSIAEEGSYEQYFGPGTRLTVT.

This clonotype was observed at least ten times. This sequence joins TRBV27 and TRBJ1-2, with D possibly being TRBD1 (5 bases). The V gene lost 5 bases and the J gene lost 8 bases, with 15 bases spanning the gap. The germline CDR1 and CDR2 sequences are MNHEY and SMNVEV (reference sequence). This CDR3 has 13 amino acids. The CDR3 nucleotides read TGTGCCAGCAGTCCCCGGGACTTTGTGGGCTACACCTTC. Protein: CASSPRDFVGYTF.

This clonotype was counted ten times or more. The rearrangement uses TRBV6-1 and TRBJ1-5, with 8 positions matching TRBD1. In germline, CDR1 is MNHNS, CDR2 SASEGT. The CDR3 loop spans 14 amino acids. V lost 3 bases to trimming and J lost 3 bases; unmatched junction nucleotides: 1. CDR3 sequence reads: CASSETGDNQPQHF. The CDR3 nucleotides are TGTGCCAGCAGTGAGACAGGGGACAATCAGCCCCAGCATTTT.

Concerning this clonotype: A much larger clone differs by one base, so this may be a read error. The V and J genes are TRBV15 and TRBJ2-5, with no clear D. From germline, CDR1 is LNHNV and CDR2 YYDKDF (reference sequence). This CDR3 contains 14 residues. Trimming pared 2 bases from V and 2 bases from J, leaving 9 bases between. CDR3 bases: TGTGCCACCAGCAGACATAGAAATCAAGAGACCCAGTACTTC. Translating gives CATSRHRNQETQYF.

This clonotype was detected only a few times. The gene calls are TRBV10-1 and TRBJ2-5; TRBD1 is a possible D gene (5 bases). The CDR3 contains 13 residues. Germline V gene data show CDR1 as WNHNN and CDR2 as SYGVQD (reference sequence). V lost 3 bases to trimming and J lost 5 bases, with 10 bases between them. CDR3 protein: CASSEPGFETQYF. The CDR3 region has the DNA TGCGCCAGCAGTGAACCAGGGTTTGAGACCCAGTACTTC.

The chain has TRBV6-1 and TRBJ1-1; unclear D gene. Trimming left V 0 bases short and J 1 base short, with 6 bases between. CDR1 is MNHNS, CDR2 SASEGT, per germline. The CDR3 is 14 amino acids. Written as DNA, the CDR3 is TGTGCCAGCAGTGAAGCTGAGGAGAACACTGAAGCTTTCTTT. Protein sequence: CASSEAEENTEAFF.

This clonotype appeared many times. The chain carries TRBV5-1 and TRBJ1-1, with TRBD1 identical over 9 bases. V trimming: 6 bases; J trimming: 7 bases; junction bases outside the gene matches: 4. Germline V gene sequence: CDR1 SGHRS, CDR2 YFSETQ. The CDR3 covers 12 residues. In nucleotides, the CDR3 is TGCGCCAGCACCCGGGGACAGGGTGAAGCTTTCTTT. This gives the protein CASTRGQGEAFF.

The chain is built from TRBV2 and TRBJ1-1; D is possibly TRBD1 (6 bases). Trimming cost V 10 bases and J 0 bases, with 12 bases left between them. This CDR3 comprises 13 residues. Germline values: CDR1 SNHLY, CDR2 FYNNEI. CDR3 sequence: CATHRDMNTEAFF. The CDR3, as DNA: TGTGCCACCCACAGGGACATGAACACTGAAGCTTTCTTT.

At least ten counts were recorded for this clonotype. The rearrangement uses TRBV20-1 and TRBJ1-3; tentatively, D is TRBD1 (5 bases). CDR1 is DFQATT and CDR2 is SNEGSKA in the germline V gene (reference sequence). V was trimmed by 3 bases and J by 4 bases, leaving 16 bases between them. The CDR3 is 15 amino acids. The CDR3, as DNA: TGCAGTGCTAGCGATGGGGGGGTGTGGGGAAACACCATATATTTT. Translation gives CSASDGGVWGNTIYF.

This clonotype appeared a single time. The J gene is TRBJ1-2, the V gene TRBV10-3; TRBD1 might be the D (5 bases). Germline loops: CDR1 ENHRY, CDR2 SYGVKD. This CDR3 contains 13 residues. V was pared by 6 bases and J by 3 bases, with 11 bases between. Here the CDR3 reads CAIRQEGHYGYTF. Here the CDR3 DNA reads TGTGCCATCAGGCAAGAGGGACACTATGGCTACACCTTC.

This clonotype has a count of ten or more. The genes are TRBV29-1 and TRBJ1-2, with D possibly TRBD1 on 5 matching bases. V was clipped by 6 bases and J by 4 bases, with 15 bases between them. This CDR3 is 13 amino acids long. CDR1 and CDR2 (germline): SQVTM, ANQGSEA. In DNA, the CDR3 is TGCAGCGTAAGACAGCCAAGCTCCTATGGCTACACCTTC. Translated, it gives CSVRQPSSYGYTF.

This clonotype appeared many times. This chain links TRBV12-3 or TRBV12-4 with TRBJ1-1, with 8 bases fitting TRBD1. The CDR3 is made up of 15 amino acids. Unmatched junction bases numbered 13, after V lost 7 bases and J lost 6 bases. This CDR3 reads CASTGGAGGWSEAFF. The CDR3 DNA is TGTGCCAGCACCGGGGGGGCAGGGGGCTGGTCTGAAGCTTTCTTT.

In DNA, the CDR3 is TGCGCCAGCAGCTCCGGACGAGTCTACGAGCAGTACTTC. Protein sequence: CASSSGRVYEQYF. The J gene is TRBJ2-7, the V gene TRBV5-1; D gene uncertain. The germline gives CDR1 SGHRS, CDR2 YFSETQ. Trimming removed 3 bases from V and 3 bases from J, with 10 bases in between. This CDR3 region has 13 residues.